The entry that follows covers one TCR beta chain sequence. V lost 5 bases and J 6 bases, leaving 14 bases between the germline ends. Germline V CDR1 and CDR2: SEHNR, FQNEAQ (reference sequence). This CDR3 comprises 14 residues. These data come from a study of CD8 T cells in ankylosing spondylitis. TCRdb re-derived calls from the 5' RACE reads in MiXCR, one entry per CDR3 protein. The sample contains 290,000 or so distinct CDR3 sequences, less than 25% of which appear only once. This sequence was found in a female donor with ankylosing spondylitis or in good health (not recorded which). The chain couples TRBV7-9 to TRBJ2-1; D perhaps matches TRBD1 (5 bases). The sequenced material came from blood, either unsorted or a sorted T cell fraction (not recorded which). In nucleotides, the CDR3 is TGTGCCAGCAGCCCGATGGGGCTTTTCAATGAGCAGTTCTTC. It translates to CASSPMGLFNEQFF.